The 17 T cell receptor beta chains listed next were all sequenced from one sample in a study of molecular identifiers for immune sequencing clone quantification. TCRdb called the PCR reads again in MiXCR, with one record for every CDR3 protein. The sample has 9,500 to 10,000 distinct CDR3 sequences; approximately 19% are singletons. Input material: naive CD8+ T cells from blood, with Jurkat cell RNA spiked in. Subset in this sample: FACS-sorted CD8+CD4-CCR7+CD45RA+ naive T cells. Receptors were obtained from a human donor in good health. Some libraries in this study had Jurkat cell RNA spiked in.

This clonotype has ten or more counts. The chain joins TRBV4-3 to TRBJ2-3; TRBD2 agrees at 9 bases. The CDR3 spans 16 residues. CDR1 is LGHNA, CDR2 YSLEER, per germline. With 4 bases clipped from V and 3 bases from J, the junction kept 8 bases outside the gene matches. The CDR3 bases are TGCGCCAGCAGCCCATGGCGGGGGGGCCTTACAGATACGCAGTATTTT. Translating it yields CASSPWRGGLTDTQYF.

This clonotype is deemed medium-sized. The chain uses TRBV2 and TRBJ2-1; no clear D gene. Trimming pared 8 bases from V and 8 bases from J, leaving 22 bases between. The CDR3 runs 15 residues. CDR1 and CDR2 from the germline V gene are SNHLY and FYNNEI. The CDR3 protein is CASSPSWATHDEQFF. CDR3 in DNA: TGTGCCAGCTCCCCCAGCTGGGCGACGCACGATGAGCAGTTCTTC.

This clonotype was detected a few times. A much more abundant neighbour one base away suggests this may be a read error. This chain uses TRBV7-9 with TRBJ2-1, with 8 bases fitting TRBD2. V trimming: 8 bases; J trimming: 4 bases; junction bases outside the gene matches: 19. Germline V gene sequence: CDR1 SEHNR, CDR2 FQNEAQ (reference sequence). This CDR3 contains 18 residues. Here the CDR3 reads CASGPKPGTRRGYNEQFF. As DNA, the CDR3 is TGTGCCAGCGGCCCAAAACCCGGGACTAGGAGGGGATACAATGAGCAGTTCTTC.

In this sample, this clonotype is medium-sized. The chain recombines TRBV27 with TRBJ1-6, with 7 bases lining up with TRBD1. The V gene's germline CDR1 is MNHEY and CDR2 SMNVEV (reference sequence). The CDR3 has 14 amino acids. Trimming took 5 bases from V and 6 from J; bases not matched to a gene: 4. The CDR3 sequence is CASSPGTANSPLHF. The DNA for the CDR3 is TGTGCCAGCAGTCCAGGGACAGCTAATTCACCCCTCCACTTT.

This clonotype is medium-sized by share. The rearrangement uses TRBV2 and TRBJ1-4; D is uncertain. Trimming took off 4 bases at V and 0 bases at J, with 6 bases between the two ends. The CDR3 sequence is 14 residues long. From germline, CDR1 is SNHLY and CDR2 FYNNEI. CDR3 sequence: CASSVSATNEKLFF. The CDR3 DNA follows: TGTGCCAGCAGTGTCAGTGCAACTAATGAAAAACTGTTTTTT.

Within the sample, this clonotype is medium-sized. The CDR3 sequence is CASSFRQGAQETQYF. In DNA form, the CDR3 reads TGTGCCAGCAGCTTCAGACAGGGAGCCCAAGAGACCCAGTACTTC. The J gene is TRBJ2-5, the V gene TRBV7-9, with 7 bases lining up with TRBD1. Trimming cost V 3 bases and J 1 base; bases outside gene matches: 5. Germline assignment: CDR1 SEHNR and CDR2 FQNEAQ (reference sequence). The CDR3 has 15 amino acids.

This clonotype is medium-sized by share. This rearrangement joins TRBV6-2 or TRBV6-3 to TRBJ2-5; D may be TRBD2 (6 bases). The CDR3 has 14 amino acids. Germline V gene lookup returns CDR1 MNHEY and CDR2 SVGEGT. V shed 2 bases and J shed 5 bases, with 12 bases lying between them. The CDR3 sequence is CASSYAWLAETQYF. CDR3 nucleotides: TGTGCCAGCAGTTACGCCTGGCTAGCGGAGACCCAGTACTTC.

This sequence joins TRBV6-5 and TRBJ2-7; 11 bases fit TRBD2. The CDR3 is 16 residues long. Germline assignment: CDR1 MNHEY and CDR2 SVGAGI. The ends lost 2 bases at V and 4 bases at J; junction bases unmatched: 7. The CDR3 loop is CASSYGTSGGTYEQYF. DNA of the CDR3: TGTGCCAGCAGTTACGGTACTAGCGGGGGAACTTACGAGCAGTACTTC.

With respect to this clonotype: This may arise from a read error, as a much more abundant clone is one base away. The J gene is TRBJ1-2, the V gene TRBV4-1; D is undetermined. The CDR3 has 16 residues. Germline V lookup: CDR1 MGHRA, CDR2 YSYEKL. The CDR3 DNA reads as TGCGCCTGCAGCCAAGTTTCTTCTTCGGCTCCATATGGCTACACCTTC. Translating gives CACSQVSSSAPYGYTF.

Concerning this clonotype: Just one base apart from a much larger clone, this may be a read error. The chain recombines TRBV27 with TRBJ1-1; maybe TRBD1 (6 bases). This CDR3 has 15 amino acids. Germline V gene sequence: CDR1 MNHEY, CDR2 SMNVEV (reference sequence). CDR3 protein: CASSLSGGASTGAFF. The CDR3 DNA reads TGTGCCAGCAGTTTATCGGGGGGCGCGAGCACTGGAGCTTTCTTT.

This clonotype has a count of ten or more. The chain combines TRBV12-5 with TRBJ1-4, with TRBD1 as a possible D gene (6 bases). V was shortened by 6 bases and J by 7 bases, with 9 bases between the two germline ends. This CDR3 has 12 residues. Germline CDR1 LGHNT, CDR2 FRNRAP. As DNA, the CDR3 is TGTGCTAGTGGGGGGGGCTCTGAAAAACTGTTTTTT. Translating gives CASGGGSEKLFF.

Sample share makes this clonotype medium-sized. The chain recombines TRBV7-9 with TRBJ1-4; D is unresolved. Germline assignment: CDR1 SEHNR and CDR2 FQNEAQ (reference sequence). Trimming took 10 bases from V and 4 from J, leaving 13 bases between them. The CDR3 covers 13 residues. The CDR3 sequence is CATTPYINEKLFF. The CDR3, as DNA: TGTGCCACAACGCCCTATATTAATGAAAAACTGTTTTTT.

This clonotype was seen repeatedly, ten times or more. V is TRBV7-9 and J is TRBJ1-1; D is undetermined. V was clipped by 6 bases and J by 3 bases, with 14 bases between them. CDR3 length equals 14 residues. Germline CDR1 SEHNR, CDR2 FQNEAQ (reference sequence). The CDR3 nucleotides are TGTGCCAGCAGTTTCACAGAACCCCACACTGAAGCTTTCTTT. This translates into CASSFTEPHTEAFF.

This clonotype is medium-sized in the sample. The chain uses TRBV10-1 and TRBJ2-3; tentative D call: TRBD2 (5 bases). V was clipped by 5 bases and J by 3 bases, with 12 bases between them. The CDR3 spans 14 residues. Germline V lookup: CDR1 WNHNN, CDR2 SYGVQD (reference sequence). Here the CDR3 DNA reads TGCGCCAGCAGTTCTGGCAGGAGGACAGATACGCAGTATTTT. As protein: CASSSGRRTDTQYF.

The chain combines TRBV29-1 with TRBJ2-3, with D possibly TRBD2 on 7 matching bases. Germline assignment: CDR1 SQVTM and CDR2 ANQGSEA. This CDR3 region has 17 residues. Trimming stripped 5 bases from V and 4 bases from J, with 25 bases between. CDR3 DNA: TGCAGCGTTCAGCCCCCCCGATGGGGGGGGGGCCCAGATACGCAGTATTTT. Amino acid sequence: CSVQPPRWGGGPDTQYF.

The J gene is TRBJ2-1, the V gene TRBV4-1, with unresolved D. Trimming took 0 bases from V and 0 from J, leaving 6 bases between them. CDR3 length: 15 amino acids. CDR1 is MGHRA and CDR2 is YSYEKL in the germline V gene. Here the CDR3 DNA reads TGCGCCAGCAGCCAAGAGAGATACTCCTACAATGAGCAGTTCTTC. Protein: CASSQERYSYNEQFF.

This clonotype ranks as medium-sized. The chain is built from TRBV29-1 and TRBJ2-5; 8 bases match TRBD2. After removal of 2 bases from V and 2 bases from J, the junction contained 4 bases not matched to a gene. Germline V gene sequence: CDR1 SQVTM, CDR2 ANQGSEA. The CDR3 runs to 14 residues. As DNA, the CDR3 is TGCAGCGTTGAATTAGCGGGAAAACAAGAGACCCAGTACTTC. It yields the protein CSVELAGKQETQYF.